The source of this TCR beta chain is a study of T-cell memory formation after mild COVID-19. With constant-segment primers, 5'RACE yielded cDNA libraries of TCR alpha and TCR beta that carried sample barcodes and UMIs. MiXCR, applied by TCRdb to the 5' RACE reads, yields one record per CDR3 protein. The sample shows 450,000 or so distinct CDR3 sequences, approximately 25% of them seen only once. Study findings and constraints: The study detected some responding clones in pre-infection memory, suggesting cross-reactive memory joined.

In its sample, this clonotype was seen a few times. Its antigen is currently unknown. Germline V gene lookup returns CDR1 LGHNA and CDR2 YNFKEQ. V was clipped by 0 bases and J by 5 bases; unmatched bases: 7. The CDR3 has 17 residues. This chain joins TRBV4-2 and TRBJ2-2; 9 bases align to TRBD2. This clonotype was sampled from an adult woman who had mild COVID-19 (a few samples of this study predate the infection). Cell type and time point are not known. Sequencing input: PBMCs or a T cell subset sorted from them (not recorded which). The CDR3 region has the DNA TGTGCCAGCAGCCAAGATGAGGCGGGAGGGGGTACCGGGGAGCTGTTTTTT. This gives the protein CASSQDEAGGGTGELFF.